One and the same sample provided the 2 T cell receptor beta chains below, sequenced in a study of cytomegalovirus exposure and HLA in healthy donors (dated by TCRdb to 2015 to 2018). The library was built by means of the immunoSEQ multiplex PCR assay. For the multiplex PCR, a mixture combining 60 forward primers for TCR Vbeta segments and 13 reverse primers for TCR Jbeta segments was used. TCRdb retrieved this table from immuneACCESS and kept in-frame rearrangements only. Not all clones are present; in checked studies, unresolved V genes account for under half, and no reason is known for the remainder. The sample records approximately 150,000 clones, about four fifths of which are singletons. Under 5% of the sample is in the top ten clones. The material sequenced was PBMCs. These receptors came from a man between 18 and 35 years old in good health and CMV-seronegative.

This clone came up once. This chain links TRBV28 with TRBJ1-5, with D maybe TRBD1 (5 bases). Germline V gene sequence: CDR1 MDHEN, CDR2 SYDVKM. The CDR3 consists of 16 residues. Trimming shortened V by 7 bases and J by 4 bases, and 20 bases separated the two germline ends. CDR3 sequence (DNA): TGTGCCAGCATCCGACTCTGGCAGGGCCAAAATCAGCCCCAGCATTTT. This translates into CASIRLWQGQNQPQHF.

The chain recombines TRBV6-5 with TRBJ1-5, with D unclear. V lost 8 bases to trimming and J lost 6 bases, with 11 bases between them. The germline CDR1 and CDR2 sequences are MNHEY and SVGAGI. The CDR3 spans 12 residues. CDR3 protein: CASGSAGQPQHF. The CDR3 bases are TGTGCCAGCGGTTCGGCGGGTCAGCCCCAGCATTTT.